One sample yielded the 4 T cell receptor beta chains listed below, sequenced in a study of blood T cell repertoires in COVID-19 (dated by TCRdb to about 2020). Libraries were made using the immunoSEQ multiplex PCR assay. The clones in this table, taken by TCRdb from immuneACCESS, are in-frame only. Not every clone is retained; where verified, under half of the shortfall comes from an unresolved V gene, and the cause of the rest is unknown. The sample table records 150,000 to 200,000 clones; about 89% of these occur just once. Of the sample, more than 3% falls within the top ten clones. Material: peripheral blood. The source of these receptors is an older man with acute or convalescent COVID-19.

The gene calls are TRBV18 and TRBJ1-1; D is unclear. In germline, CDR1 is KGHSH, CDR2 LQKENI. Deletions cut 0 bases from V and 0 bases from J, with 8 bases between. The CDR3 runs 15 residues. The CDR3 is CASSPPIAVNTEAFF. In nucleotides, the CDR3 is TGTGCCAGCTCACCACCGATTGCAGTGAACACTGAAGCTTTCTTT.

The rearrangement links TRBV19 to TRBJ2-5; TRBD2 matches at 9 bases. CDR1 and CDR2 (germline): LNHDA, SQIVND (reference sequence). CDR3 size: 16 residues. J was trimmed by 5 bases and V by 3 bases; bases with no gene match: 10. The CDR3 DNA reads TGTGCCAGTAGTATCCGCCTAGCGGGGTCATACGAGACCCAGTACTTC. Its protein is CASSIRLAGSYETQYF. Full variable domain (remainder filled in from reference TRBV19 and TRBJ2-5): DGGITQSPKYLFRKEGQNVTLSCEQNLNHDAMYWYRQDPGQGLRLIYYSQIVNDFQKGDIAEGYSVSREKKESFPLTVTSAQKNPTAFYLCASSIRLAGSYETQYFGPGTRLLVL.

The V and J genes are TRBV7-9 and TRBJ1-6, with 8 bases matching TRBD1. V dropped 1 base and J dropped 7; count of bases not matched to a gene: 3. This CDR3 region has 15 residues. Germline V gives CDR1 SEHNR, CDR2 FQNEAQ (reference sequence). CDR3 loop: CASSLDQGANSPLHF. DNA of the CDR3: TGTGCCAGCAGCTTAGATCAGGGGGCGAATTCACCCCTCCACTTT.

The V and J genes are TRBV9 and TRBJ2-1; a weak D match, TRBD1 (5 bases). Between the trimmed V and J ends, which lost 3 bases and 0 bases, there was a span of 10 bases. CDR1 and CDR2 from the germline V gene are SGDLS and YYNGEE. The CDR3 runs to 15 residues. CDR3 in amino acids: CASSGQISSYNEQFF. The CDR3 bases are TGTGCCAGCAGCGGACAGATAAGCTCCTACAATGAGCAGTTCTTC.